This T cell receptor beta chain was observed in a study of CD8+ T cells in alopecia areata. Study-wide results and caveats: Only one nonresponder was present, which leaves the link between baseline CD8+ expansion and response uncertain.

The treatment is: oral pan-JAK inhibitor, 5-10 mg twice daily. Per the germline V gene, CDR1 is SGDLS and CDR2 is YYNGEE. The length of the CDR3 is 13 residues. Trimming left V 7 bases short and J 1 base short, with 9 bases between. To note about this clone: The antigen remains undetermined.

cDNA prepared by RNA extraction and subsequent reverse transcription served as the template for sequencing. TCRdb keeps only in-frame clones here, not all; method: immunoSEQ multiplex PCR. The data contain a few hundred thousand clones, approximately 72% of them seen just once; the ten biggest clones take up more than 0.95%. The rearrangement joins TRBV9 to TRBJ2-1; D is undetermined. The TCR originated in a human donor with alopecia areata. Here the sequenced sample was CD4+ T cells sorted from blood, taken at approximately week 42, from a patient treated with tofacitinib. CDR3 loop: CASSSTSYNEQFF. In nucleotides, the CDR3 is TGTGCCAGCTCTTCGACGTCCTACAATGAGCAGTTCTTC.